One sample yielded the 3 T cell receptor beta chains listed below, sequenced in a study of T cells expressing NK-cell markers (dated by TCRdb to the early 2020s). The library was generated by 5' RACE. Data came from an Illumina HiSeq 2000. Through TCRdb reprocessing, the reads give one entry per CDR3 protein sequence; DNA is omitted. This sample's table lists 150,000 to 180,000 distinct CDR3 sequences. The top ten clones comprise over 35% of the sample. Sequencing used blood T cells: a sorted CD56 or NKG2C T cell subset, CD4+ or CD8+ T cells, or bulk PBMC T cells (not recorded which). These receptors originate from a woman between 45 and 60 years old in good health. Donor details come from another sample of the same person, matched by shared clones.

The rearrangement joins TRBV6-5 to TRBJ2-7. Germline V gives CDR1 MNHEY, CDR2 SVGAGI. This CDR3 has 16 amino acids. The CDR3 sequence is CASSYSTEAFSYEQYF.

The rearrangement links TRBV10-2 to TRBJ1-4; as DNA is missing, the TRBD1 call by TCRdb cannot be tested. This CDR3 spans 13 amino acids. Germline CDR1 is WSHSY and CDR2 is SAAADI. CDR3 sequence reads: CARKFGTDEKLFF.

The J gene is TRBJ2-7, the V gene TRBV5-8. This CDR3 has 13 residues. Germline values: CDR1 SGHTS, CDR2 YDEGEE. CDR3 sequence: CASSLKDAWEQYF.